Each of the 17 T cell receptor beta chains below was sequenced from the same sample in a study of T cell repertoires in aging, cancer and after chemotherapy. The template was genomic DNA from peripheral blood, not RNA. Multiplex touch-down PCR with TRB-A/B primers amplified rearranged V-D-J TRB sequences. TCRdb fed the multiplex PCR reads into MiXCR, producing one record per CDR3 protein. Of roughly 6,000 distinct CDR3 sequences listed, 38% are singletons. Sequenced input: blood. The receptors here all came from a human donor with a blood cancer.

The V gene is TRBV29-1, the J gene TRBJ2-1; D is unresolved. From germline, CDR1 is SQVTM and CDR2 ANQGSEA. This CDR3 has 14 residues. The DNA of the CDR3 is TGCAGTGCAAAGGACCTGAGCTCCTACAATGAGCAGTTCTTC. It specifies CSAKDLSSYNEQFF.

A note on this clonotype: A junction end diverges from the germline sequence, so it may reflect a read error. The rearrangement links TRBV13 to TRBJ2-2, with 8 bases fitting TRBD1. The CDR3 sequence is 15 residues long. The germline V gene encodes CDR1 PRHDT and CDR2 FYEKMQ (reference sequence). CDR3 region: CASSFIQGANGELFF. The DNA of the CDR3 is TGCGCCAGCAGCTTCATCCAGGGGGCGAACGGGGAGCTGTTTTTT.

The chain joins TRBV27 to TRBJ1-2; TRBD1 matches 9 bases. CDR3 length: 16 amino acids. The V and J ends lost 8 bases and 4 bases, in that order; junction bases with no gene match: 14. Per the germline V gene, CDR1 is MNHEY and CDR2 is SMNVEV (reference sequence). The CDR3, as DNA: TGTGCCAGCGGTGATCGCGGTGGACAGGGGCTCTATGGCTACACCTTC. Its translation is CASGDRGGQGLYGYTF.

This clonotype ranks as medium-sized. The chain links TRBV6-5 to TRBJ1-6; 8 bases agree with TRBD1. V lost 6 bases, J lost 10 bases, and 11 bases stayed unmatched. Per germline, CDR1 MNHEY and CDR2 SVGAGI. There are 15 residues in the CDR3. The CDR3 region has the DNA TGTGCCAGCAGCCACAGGGGGTCTGAGGGATCACCCCTCCACTTT. Amino acid sequence: CASSHRGSEGSPLHF.

This rearrangement joins TRBV20-1 to TRBJ1-2; no firm D call. With 3 bases removed from V and 2 bases from J, the gap between germline ends came to 10 bases. The CDR3 runs 13 residues. Per germline, CDR1 DFQATT and CDR2 SNEGSKA (reference sequence). CDR3 residues: CSARNSLNYGYTF. The CDR3 DNA sequence: TGCAGTGCTAGGAACAGCCTGAACTATGGCTACACCTTC.

This clonotype is labeled as medium-sized. The J gene is TRBJ2-6, the V gene TRBV19, with D perhaps matching TRBD2 (6 bases). V was clipped by 7 bases and J by 0 bases, with 13 bases between them. Germline CDR1 LNHDA, CDR2 SQIVND (reference sequence). There are 16 residues in the CDR3. The CDR3 loop reads CASTPGTSSGANVLTF. CDR3 DNA: TGTGCCAGTACCCCCGGGACTTCCTCTGGGGCCAACGTCCTGACTTTC.

In its sample, this clonotype was seen a few times. The chain recombines TRBV29-1 with TRBJ1-1; tentative D call: TRBD1 (5 bases). The CDR3 contains 13 residues. V lost 5 bases and J 4 bases, leaving 14 bases between the germline ends. Germline loops: CDR1 SQVTM, CDR2 ANQGSEA. As DNA, the CDR3 is TGCAGCGTTAGGACTGGGCAGGGCACTGAAGCTTTCTTT. It is translated as CSVRTGQGTEAFF.

A few counts support this clonotype. This chain connects TRBV27 to TRBJ1-4; D gene uncertain. Trimming removed 4 bases from V and 7 bases from J, with 13 bases in between. The CDR3 has 14 amino acids. Germline CDR1 is MNHEY and CDR2 is SMNVEV (reference sequence). CDR3 coding DNA: TGTGCCAGCAGTTCCCTCGGGGTTGGTGAAAAACTGTTTTTT. It codes for CASSSLGVGEKLFF.

The rearrangement joins TRBV10-1 to TRBJ1-2, with D possibly being TRBD1 (6 bases). This CDR3 comprises 12 residues. V shed 5 bases and J shed 8 bases, with 12 bases lying between them. Looked up from germline, CDR1 is WNHNN and CDR2 is SYGVQD (reference sequence). CDR3 region: CASSSDRKGYTF. CDR3 bases: TGCGCCAGCAGTTCTGACAGGAAAGGCTACACCTTC.

V and J are TRBV18 and TRBJ2-2; D assignment may be TRBD1 or TRBD2 (6 bases each). The CDR3 covers 16 residues. Trimming pared 6 bases from V and 0 bases from J, leaving 14 bases between. Germline assignment: CDR1 KGHSH and CDR2 LQKENI. The CDR3 loop is CASSPTGAANTGELFF. The CDR3 bases are TGTGCCAGCTCCCCCACGGGGGCAGCGAACACCGGGGAGCTGTTTTTT.

This clonotype is categorized as medium-sized. The chain joins TRBV29-1 to TRBJ2-7; D remains unclear. This CDR3 contains 14 residues. Per germline, CDR1 SQVTM and CDR2 ANQGSEA. Trimming stripped 1 base from V and 6 bases from J, with 16 bases between. As DNA, the CDR3 is TGCAGCGTTGAAGGGCCCTGGACCCTGGGCGAGCAGTACTTC. It encodes CSVEGPWTLGEQYF.

This clonotype was counted between two and nine times. V usage is TRBV5-1 and J usage is TRBJ2-4; D unclear. Germline V CDR1 and CDR2: SGHRS, YFSETQ. This CDR3 has 16 residues. Trimming cost V 0 bases and J 0 bases, with 10 bases left between them. The DNA of the CDR3 is TGCGCCAGCAGCTTGGGGCAGGTCGGAGCCAAAAACATTCAGTACTTC. It yields the protein CASSLGQVGAKNIQYF.

A few counts support this clonotype. The rearrangement uses TRBV6-5 and TRBJ2-7; 10 nucleotides agree with TRBD2. V was pared by 0 bases and J by 5 bases, with 10 bases of the junction left unmatched. CDR1 and CDR2 (germline): MNHEY, SVGAGI. This CDR3 spans 17 amino acids. CDR3 amino acids: CASSYSMLAGDNDEQYF. The DNA for the CDR3 is TGTGCCAGCAGTTACTCGATGCTAGCGGGAGACAACGACGAGCAGTACTTC.

Here the CDR3 reads CAISETGEDEQYF. DNA for the CDR3: TGTGCCATCAGTGAGACGGGAGAGGACGAGCAGTACTTC. The chain uses TRBV10-3 and TRBJ2-7, with D tentatively TRBD2 (6 bases). From germline, CDR1 is ENHRY and CDR2 SYGVKD. The CDR3 consists of 13 residues. The V gene lost 2 bases and the J gene lost 5 bases, with 10 bases spanning the gap.

This clonotype is labeled as medium-sized (0.01 to 0.1%). The chain couples TRBV29-1 to TRBJ2-3; 7 bases map to TRBD1. The V gene's germline CDR1 is SQVTM and CDR2 ANQGSEA. The J segment lost 4 bases and the V segment lost 2 bases, leaving 6 bases of the junction unmatched. This CDR3 has 14 residues. The CDR3 reads CSVESYRGADTQYF. Here the CDR3 DNA reads TGCAGCGTTGAAAGCTACAGGGGAGCAGATACGCAGTATTTT.

The rearrangement joins TRBV27 to TRBJ2-6; 7 bases match TRBD1. CDR1 is MNHEY and CDR2 is SMNVEV in the germline V gene (reference sequence). The J segment lost 1 base and the V segment lost 3 bases, leaving 12 bases of the junction unmatched. The CDR3 length is 19 residues. The DNA of the CDR3 is TGTGCCAGCAGTTTGAGCCCGGGACAGCCGTTTTCTGGGGCCAACGTCCTGACTTTC. Translating it yields CASSLSPGQPFSGANVLTF.

The chain uses TRBV6-1 and TRBJ1-1, with no clear D. The CDR3 contains 13 residues. V shed 6 bases and J shed 4 bases, with 12 bases lying between them. Germline CDR1 MNHNS, CDR2 SASEGT. The CDR3 bases are TGTGCCAGCAGCCCCGGACGGATCACTGAAGCTTTCTTT. Protein sequence: CASSPGRITEAFF.